Listed below are T cell receptor beta chains from one sample, sequenced in a study of circulating tumor DNA in untreated peripheral T-cell lymphoma. Here immunoSEQ multiplex PCR was the method, and the copy in TCRdb shows in-frame clones only, minus some. This table has around 170 clones, over 75% appearing once. The sequenced material came from cell-free DNA from blood serum. These TCRs come from a human donor with peripheral T-cell lymphoma. The CDR3 runs from the conserved cysteine through the conserved F or W. Fields, in order: J gene, V gene, D gene, clone size, CDR3 protein, CDR3 DNA. A D gene is named only where the DNA matches it firmly. The size of a clone is reported for some rows only, either as once, few or many, or as a class for expanded clones.

j_gene: TRBJ1-1; v_gene: TRBV21-1; d_gene: .; abundance: .; CDR3aa: CASRDGVATLRTEAFF; CDR3nt: TGTGCCAGCAGAGACGGAGTAGCTACACTTCGCACTGAAGCTTTCTTT
j_gene: TRBJ2-7; v_gene: TRBV5-6; d_gene: .; abundance: .; CDR3aa: CASSLALSGEQYF; CDR3nt: TGTGCCAGCAGCTTGGCTCTCTCGGGCGAGCAGTACTTC
j_gene: TRBJ2-5; v_gene: TRBV9; d_gene: TRBD2; abundance: .; CDR3aa: CASSALLAGNTLQETQYF; CDR3nt: TGTGCCAGCAGCGCATTACTAGCGGGGAATACGTTACAAGAGACCCAGTACTTC
j_gene: TRBJ2-5; v_gene: TRBV5-1; d_gene: .; abundance: .; CDR3aa: CASSLEPGRQETQYF; CDR3nt: TGCGCCAGCAGCTTGGAACCGGGGAGGCAAGAGACCCAGTACTTC
j_gene: TRBJ2-1; v_gene: TRBV5-1; d_gene: TRBD1; abundance: .; CDR3aa: CARSLPQGARNEQFF; CDR3nt: TGCGCCAGAAGCTTGCCACAGGGGGCGCGGAATGAGCAGTTCTTC
j_gene: TRBJ1-1; v_gene: TRBV29-1; d_gene: .; abundance: once; CDR3aa: CSVEDRPGAF; CDR3nt: TGCAGCGTTGAAGATCGTCCAGGGGCCTTT
j_gene: TRBJ1-1; v_gene: TRBV15; d_gene: .; abundance: .; CDR3aa: CATSIPGMAPYMNTEAFF; CDR3nt: TGTGCCACCAGCATCCCCGGCATGGCGCCTTACATGAACACTGAAGCTTTCTTT
j_gene: TRBJ2-7; v_gene: TRBV29-1; d_gene: TRBD1; abundance: .; CDR3aa: CSVEGDSLYEQYF; CDR3nt: TGCAGCGTTGAGGGGGACAGCTTATACGAGCAGTACTTC
j_gene: TRBJ2-7; v_gene: TRBV12-5; d_gene: .; abundance: .; CDR3aa: CASGLVVYEQYF; CDR3nt: TGTGCTAGTGGTTTGGTTGTCTACGAGCAGTACTTC
j_gene: TRBJ1-6; v_gene: TRBV4-1; d_gene: .; abundance: .; CDR3aa: CASSQGPASYNSPLHF; CDR3nt: TGCGCCAGCAGCCAAGGGCCCGCCTCCTATAATTCACCCCTCCACTTT
j_gene: TRBJ1-4; v_gene: TRBV30; d_gene: TRBD1; abundance: few; CDR3aa: CAWSRSGGASEKLFF; CDR3nt: TGTGCCTGGAGTCGTTCAGGGGGCGCGAGTGAAAAACTGTTTTTT
j_gene: TRBJ2-1; v_gene: TRBV18; d_gene: TRBD2; abundance: .; CDR3aa: CASSPGPAGGREQFF; CDR3nt: TGTGCCAGCTCACCCGGACCAGCGGGGGGGCGCGAGCAGTTCTTC
j_gene: TRBJ1-2; v_gene: TRBV5-4; d_gene: TRBD1; abundance: .; CDR3aa: CASSSFGTANYGYTF; CDR3nt: TGTGCCAGCAGCTCGTTCGGGACAGCTAATTATGGCTACACCTTC
j_gene: TRBJ2-2; v_gene: TRBV7-7; d_gene: .; abundance: .; CDR3aa: CASGGPSGTGELFF; CDR3nt: TGTGCCAGCGGGGGACCCTCGGGCACCGGGGAGCTGTTTTTT
j_gene: TRBJ1-4; v_gene: TRBV28; d_gene: TRBD1; abundance: .; CDR3aa: CASSTPGTGYQKLFF; CDR3nt: TGTGCCAGCAGTACACCCGGGACAGGGTACCAAAAACTGTTTTTT